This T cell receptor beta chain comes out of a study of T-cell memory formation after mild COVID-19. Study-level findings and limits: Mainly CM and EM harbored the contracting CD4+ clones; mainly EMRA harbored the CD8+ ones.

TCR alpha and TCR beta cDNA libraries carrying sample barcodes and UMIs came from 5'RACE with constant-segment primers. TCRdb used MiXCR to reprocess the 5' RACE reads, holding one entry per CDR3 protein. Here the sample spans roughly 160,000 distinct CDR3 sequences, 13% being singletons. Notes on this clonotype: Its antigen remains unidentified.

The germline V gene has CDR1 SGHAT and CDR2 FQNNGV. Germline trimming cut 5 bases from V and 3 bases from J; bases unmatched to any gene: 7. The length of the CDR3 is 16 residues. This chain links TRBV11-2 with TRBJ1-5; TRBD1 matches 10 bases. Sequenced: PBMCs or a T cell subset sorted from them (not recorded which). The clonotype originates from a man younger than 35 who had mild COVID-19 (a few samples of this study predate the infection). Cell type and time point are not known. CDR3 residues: CASSPGQGVYNQPQHF. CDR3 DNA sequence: TGTGCCAGCAGCCCTGGACAGGGGGTCTACAATCAGCCCCAGCATTTT.